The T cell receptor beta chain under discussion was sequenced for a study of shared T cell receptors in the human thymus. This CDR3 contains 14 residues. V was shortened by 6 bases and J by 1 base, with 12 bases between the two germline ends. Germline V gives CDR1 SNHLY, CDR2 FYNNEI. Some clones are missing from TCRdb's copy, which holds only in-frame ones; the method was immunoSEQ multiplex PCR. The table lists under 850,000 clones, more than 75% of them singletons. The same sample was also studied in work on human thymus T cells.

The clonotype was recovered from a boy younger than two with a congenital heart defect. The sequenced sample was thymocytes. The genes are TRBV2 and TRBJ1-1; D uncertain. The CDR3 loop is CASSQSPGNTEAFF. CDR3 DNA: TGTGCCAGCAGCCAGTCCCCAGGGAACACTGAAGCTTTCTTT.